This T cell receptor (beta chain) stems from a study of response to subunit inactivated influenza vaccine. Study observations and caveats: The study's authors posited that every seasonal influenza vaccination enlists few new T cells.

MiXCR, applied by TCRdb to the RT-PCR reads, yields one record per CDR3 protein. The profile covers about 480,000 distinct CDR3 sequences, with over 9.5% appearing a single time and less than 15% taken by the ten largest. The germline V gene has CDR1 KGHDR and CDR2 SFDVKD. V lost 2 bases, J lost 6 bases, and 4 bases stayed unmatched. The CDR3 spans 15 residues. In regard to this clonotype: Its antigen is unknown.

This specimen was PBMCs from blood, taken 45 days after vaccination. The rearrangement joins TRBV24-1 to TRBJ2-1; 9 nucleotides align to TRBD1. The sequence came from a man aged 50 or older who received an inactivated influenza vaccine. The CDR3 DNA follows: TGTGCCACCAGTGATTATGGACAGGGGCGCAATGAGCAGTTCTTC. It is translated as CATSDYGQGRNEQFF.